The 6 T cell receptor beta chains below come from one sample, sequenced in a study of OX40 agonist ivuxolimab in advanced cancers. Method: immunoSEQ multiplex PCR; TCRdb's copy keeps in-frame clones and lacks some. The profile shows 60,000 to 75,000 clones, around 87% of them singletons. This specimen was CD4+ or CD8+ T cells sorted from blood, taken in a trial of the OX40 agonist ivuxolimab. The receptors originated from an adult with an advanced solid tumor such as melanoma, head and neck, liver or kidney cancer.

In this sample, this clone turned up once. V usage is TRBV27 and J usage is TRBJ1-2; no definite D call. V lost 4 bases and J lost 13, with 13 bases in between. CDR3 size: 11 residues. Germline V CDR1 and CDR2: MNHEY, SMNVEV (reference sequence). The CDR3 DNA reads TGTGCCAGCAGTTCGACGGGCCGTTTCACCTTC. The encoded protein is CASSSTGRFTF.

This clone appeared a single time. The V gene is TRBV7-2, the J gene TRBJ2-2, with 10 bases identical to TRBD1. The CDR3 length is 15 residues. J lost 6 bases, V lost 5 bases, and 6 bases had no gene match. Germline CDR1 and CDR2: SGHTA and FQGNSA. The CDR3 nucleotides read TGTGCCAGCAGCCCCGGGACAGGGGATCCCGGGGAGCTGTTTTTT. This codes for CASSPGTGDPGELFF. Combining the CDR3 with reference TRBV7-2 and TRBJ2-2 gives the whole variable domain GAGVSQSPSNKVTEKGKDVELRCDPISGHTALYWYRQSLGQGLEFLIYFQGNSAPDKSGLPSDRFSAERTGGSVSTLTIQRTQQEDSAVYLCASSPGTGDPGELFFGEGSRLTVL.

This clone was seen more than once but under ten times. The V gene is TRBV10-1, the J gene TRBJ2-2; D is unresolved. The CDR3 is made up of 13 amino acids. Germline-derived CDR1 and CDR2 are WNHNN and SYGVQD (reference sequence). Trimming pared 5 bases from V and 6 bases from J, leaving 10 bases between. CDR3 protein: CASSSLYAGELFF. The CDR3 coding sequence is TGCGCCAGCAGTTCCCTGTACGCCGGGGAGCTGTTTTTT.

The genes are TRBV19 and TRBJ2-1; D remains unclear. The V and J ends lost 5 bases and 7 bases respectively, with 12 bases between them. Germline V gene sequence: CDR1 LNHDA, CDR2 SQIVND (reference sequence). The CDR3 covers 13 residues. CDR3 DNA sequence: TGTGCCAGTAGTTTTGCGAAGCAGAATGAGCAGTTCTTC. This translates into CASSFAKQNEQFF.

This clone was seen just once. The chain recombines TRBV6-5 with TRBJ2-7; a possible D gene is TRBD2 (6 bases). Looked up from germline, CDR1 is MNHEY and CDR2 is SVGAGI. V was cut by 1 base and J by 2 bases, with 12 bases left in between. The CDR3 runs to 15 residues. This CDR3 is CASSYLKLAPYEQYF. CDR3 DNA sequence: TGTGCCAGCAGTTACTTAAAACTAGCACCCTACGAGCAGTACTTC.

This chain uses TRBV4-2 with TRBJ2-1; 7 bases fit TRBD2. CDR1 is LGHNA, CDR2 YNFKEQ, per germline. Trimming cost V 1 base and J 10 bases; bases outside gene matches: 7. The CDR3 extends over 14 amino acids. The CDR3 is CASSQVGEAGEQFF. The DNA for the CDR3 is TGTGCCAGCAGCCAAGTTGGAGAAGCGGGGGAGCAGTTCTTC.